This paragraph covers one T cell receptor beta chain sequence. The target antigen is unknown. The same CDR3 is also encoded by other DNA sequences in this sample. The data stem from a study of cytomegalovirus exposure and HLA in healthy donors. Study outcomes and limitations: The study had only CMV serostatus as immune exposure information.

The PCR made use of 60 Vbeta and 13 Jbeta primers. Data came from immunoSEQ multiplex PCR; TCRdb stores just in-frame clones and leaves some out. The table shows approximately 190,000 clones, with over 65% occurring only once. Germline lookup yields CDR1 LNHNV and CDR2 YYDKDF (reference sequence). V gave up 1 base and J gave up 2 bases, with 6 bases separating them. The CDR3 totals 14 residues. The rearrangement links TRBV15 to TRBJ1-5; D gene uncertain. The clonotype originates from a man in his forties or fifties in good health and CMV-seropositive. The sample was PBMCs. CDR3 protein: CATSRAGGNQPQHF. DNA for the CDR3: TGTGCCACCAGCAGAGCCGGGGGCAATCAGCCCCAGCATTTT. The whole variable domain, remainder taken from reference TRBV15 and TRBJ1-5, is DAMVIQNPRYQVTQFGKPVTLSCSQTLNHNVMYWYQQKSSQAPKLLFHYYDKDFNNEADTPDNFQSRRPNTSFCFLDIRSPGLGDTAMYLCATSRAGGNQPQHFGDGTRLSIL.